The T cell receptor beta chain under discussion was sequenced for a study of patients and donors after allogeneic stem cell transplantation. The V end was cut by 3 bases, the J end by 1 base, with 9 bases between. Germline V gene data show CDR1 as MNHNS and CDR2 as SASEGT. The CDR3 runs 14 residues. TCRdb re-called the RT-PCR reads with MiXCR, one entry per CDR3 protein. This sample carries about 89,000 distinct CDR3 sequences, 40% to 60% of them seen once, and the ten largest clones take 60% to 65%. The TCR sequence derives from a human donor who was either an allogeneic HSCT recipient or a stem cell or donor lymphocyte infusion donor (not recorded which). It is not recorded whose cells these are; they may come from a transplant donor. Sequencing was done on a sample of blood, either unsorted or a sorted T cell fraction (not recorded which). The chain links TRBV6-1 to TRBJ1-1; possibly TRBD1 for D (5 bases). The CDR3: CASSEPTANTEAFF. CDR3 DNA sequence: TGTGCCAGCAGTGAGCCGACAGCGAACACTGAAGCTTTCTTT.